Included here is one T cell receptor beta chain sequence, with context. One Seattle source followed patients from active infection through their disease course. Sequencing used immunoSEQ multiplex PCR; TCRdb keeps in-frame clones, though not all of them. Found here are 200,000 to 250,000 clones, almost 85% of them singletons; the top ten hold 2% to 3%. This CDR3 is 13 amino acids long. J was trimmed by 7 bases and V by 8 bases; bases with no gene match: 8. The sample comes from a study of blood T cell repertoires in COVID-19. Turning to the study itself: The origin of the acute and convalescent COVID-19 samples was the United States, Italy and Spain.

The sample comprised peripheral blood. The chain carries TRBV12-3 or TRBV12-4 and TRBJ1-1, with 9 positions matching TRBD1. The sequence derives from a woman aged 65 to 85 with COVID-19, enrolled during active disease. CDR3 protein: CASQGQGMDEAFF. Here the CDR3 DNA reads TGTGCCAGCCAGGGACAGGGAATGGATGAAGCTTTCTTT.